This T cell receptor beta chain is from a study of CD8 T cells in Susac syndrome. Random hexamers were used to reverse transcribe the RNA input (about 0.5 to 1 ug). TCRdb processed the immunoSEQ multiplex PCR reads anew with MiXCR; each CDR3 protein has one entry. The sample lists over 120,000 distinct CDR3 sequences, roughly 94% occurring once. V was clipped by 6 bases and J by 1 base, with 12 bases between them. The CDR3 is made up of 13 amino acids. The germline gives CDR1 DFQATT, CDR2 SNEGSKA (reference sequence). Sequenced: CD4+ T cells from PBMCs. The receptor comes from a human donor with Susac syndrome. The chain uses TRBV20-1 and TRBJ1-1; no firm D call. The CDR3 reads CSARRGKNTEAFF. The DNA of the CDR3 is TGCAGTGCCCGGAGAGGGAAGAACACTGAAGCTTTCTTT.